This note documents a single T cell receptor (beta chain) sequence. No antigen is known for it. Germline V lookup: CDR1 MNHEY, CDR2 SMNVEV (reference sequence). CDR3 size: 18 residues. This sample was taken from a study of monozygotic twins with inflammatory bowel disease. Study outcomes and limitations: With others, IBD patients shared fewer clonotypes than healthy twins did, especially with disease activity. Data gave no support to a single strong signal or clonotype associated with IBD.

Starting material for each TCR library was around 4,000 ng of total RNA. UMIs that had a 6-nucleotide sample barcode were put in using template switching. From the 5' RACE reads, TCRdb lists one entry per CDR3 protein and no DNA. This sample's clone table lists around 380,000 distinct CDR3 sequences. The chain carries TRBV27 and TRBJ2-5; the TCRdb D gene call, TRBD2, has no DNA to confirm it. The receptor comes from a human donor with ulcerative colitis or Crohn's disease, or a healthy co-twin of an affected twin (not recorded which). The sequencing input was blood. CDR3 region: CASSLRGTEGLVGETQYF.